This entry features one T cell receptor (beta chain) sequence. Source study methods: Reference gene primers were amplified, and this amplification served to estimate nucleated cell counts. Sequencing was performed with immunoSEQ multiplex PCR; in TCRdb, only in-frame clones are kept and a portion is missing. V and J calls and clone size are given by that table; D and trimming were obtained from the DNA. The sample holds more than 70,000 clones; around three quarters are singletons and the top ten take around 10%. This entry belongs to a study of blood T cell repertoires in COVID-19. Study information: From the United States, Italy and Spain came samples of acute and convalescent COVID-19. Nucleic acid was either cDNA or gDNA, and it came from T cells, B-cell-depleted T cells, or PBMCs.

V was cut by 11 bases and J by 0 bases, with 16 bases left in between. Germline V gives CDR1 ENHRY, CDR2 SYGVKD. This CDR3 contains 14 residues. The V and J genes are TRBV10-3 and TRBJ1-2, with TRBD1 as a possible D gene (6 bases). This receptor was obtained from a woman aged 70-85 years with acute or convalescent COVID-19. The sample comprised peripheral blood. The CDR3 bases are TGTGCCGCCTCCCGGGACAAAGCTAACTATGGCTACACCTTC. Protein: CAASRDKANYGYTF.